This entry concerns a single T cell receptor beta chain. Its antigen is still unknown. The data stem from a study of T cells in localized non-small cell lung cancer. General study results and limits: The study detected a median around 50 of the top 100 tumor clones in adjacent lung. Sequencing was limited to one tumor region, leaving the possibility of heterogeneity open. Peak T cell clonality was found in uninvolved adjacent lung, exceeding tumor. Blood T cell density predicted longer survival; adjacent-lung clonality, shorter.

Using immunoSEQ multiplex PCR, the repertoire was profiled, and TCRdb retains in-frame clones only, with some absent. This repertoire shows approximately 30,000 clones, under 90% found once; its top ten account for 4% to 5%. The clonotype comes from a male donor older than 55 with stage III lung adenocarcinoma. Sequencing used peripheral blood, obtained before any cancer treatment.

In nucleotides, the CDR3 is TGTGCCAGCAGTGAAACAGGACCCTTACCCCAGTACTTC. This codes for CASSETGPLPQYF. The chain employs TRBV25-1 and TRBJ2-4, with a tentative D call TRBD1 (5 bases). The germline V gene has CDR1 MGHDK and CDR2 SYGVNS. The CDR3 covers 13 residues. Trimming took 2 bases from V and 13 from J, leaving 15 bases between them.